This T cell receptor (beta chain) was profiled in a study of graft-versus-host responses after intestinal transplantation (dated by TCRdb to the early 2020s). Background on the whole study: Recipients received multivisceral, liver-intestinal, or isolated intestinal transplants. Alloreactive clones were identified by sequencing pre-transplant mixed lymphocyte reaction products and comparing them with unstimulated pre-transplant donor and recipient T cells. A cohort of 24 intestinal transplant recipients, including one retransplant, was enrolled, and a few patients lacking pretransplant specimens were excluded. Anti-thymocyte globulin induction was given to all recipients, followed by maintenance tacrolimus and steroids for approximately 3 years. Samples from a few later patients were sequenced in-house on an Illumina MiSeq with MiXCR processing rather than by the commercial service. Donor T cell macrochimerism was defined as a peak of at least 4% donor T cells among recipient peripheral blood mononuclear cells. After intestinal transplantation, graft-versus-host and host-versus-graft alloreactive T cell clones in the graft, circulation and bone marrow were tracked using bulk TCR-beta CDR3 sequencing. Broad study findings and their caveats: The relatively low number and heterogeneity of intestinal transplant patients limited the conclusions. Peak levels of circulating GvH clones were associated with declines in HvG clones early after transplant. GvH clones turned up in recipient bone marrow, with some appearing earlier in ileal mucosa or blood, a pattern consistent with an intestinal mucosal origin. Patients with donor T cell macrochimerism had high GvH to HvG T cell clonal ratios in their allografts.

The library relied on the immunoSEQ multiplex PCR assay. For most patients, genomic DNA was isolated with the Qiagen DNeasy Blood and Tissue Kit and sent frozen to Adaptive Biotechnologies for TCR sequencing. High-throughput TCR-beta CDR3 sequencing of genomic DNA from most patients was performed by Adaptive Biotechnologies. The source study handled its data this way. TCR sequencing data for around 20 patients were retrieved from Adaptive's ImmunoSEQ software; three other patients were processed with MiXCR and VDJtools. To correct CD4 versus CD8 sorting errors, sequences present in both subsets at a frequency ratio below 5:1 were removed. CDR3 nucleotide sequences shared between donor and recipient were removed because the origin of such sequences could not be assigned. At least 2-fold expansion over unstimulated cells and a minimum CFSE-low frequency of 0.002% (template counts) or 0.001% (read counts) were required for clones to be classified as alloreactive. Mappable clones were those detected in sequenced pre-transplant spleen, lymph node, or MLR CFSE-low populations of the donor or recipient. The cumulative frequency of alloreactive clones was calculated as a percentage of all sequences, weighted by copy number. TCRdb carries this immuneACCESS record with in-frame sequences only. Its versions omit some clonotypes, under half of them owing to an unresolved V gene in the studies checked, with the rest unexplained. Clone size and the V and J calls come from that table; the DNA yielded D and trimming. Here the sample has approximately 97,000 clones; under 95% occur a single time. The ten largest make up around 0.067% of the sample.

As for this clone: The clone's antigen remains unknown. No per-base quality is available; no much larger clone lies one base away.

The CDR3 goes from the cysteine to the phenylalanine over 18 residues. Only CDR3 DNA is held: 54 bases, read in frame from base 1. For this chain, trimming is 0 bases at the V end and 3 bases at the J end, and the number of junction bases without a gene match is 6. The germline V gene (reference sequence) supplies CDR1 MNHEY and CDR2 SMNVEV. The time point label, as the study defines it: cells obtained before transplantation from donor or recipient. CD3+CD4+ and CD3+CD8+ populations were FACS-sorted from unstimulated pre-transplant donor and recipient cells taken from spleen or lymph nodes. The receptor chain draws on TRBV27 and TRBJ2-7; the junction holds 15 bases that match TRBD2. This clonotype was sampled from a human donor who was the organ donor for an intestinal transplant. Here the sequenced sample was unstimulated CD8+ T cells sorted from spleen or lymph node cells, taken before transplant. The CDR3 here reads CASSLSGLAGGLYYEQYF. The base sequence is TGTGCCAGCAGTTTATCGGGACTAGCGGGAGGCCTTTACTACGAGCAGTACTTC.